This entry features one TCR beta chain sequence. This sample is drawn from a study of shared clonotypes between healthy human individuals. On the study more broadly: CD4 naive and memory got three plates each, CD8 naive two, CD8 memory one.

Trimming removed 4 bases at V and 2 bases at J, with 11 bases between. The length of the CDR3 is 14 residues. Germline V gives CDR1 SEHNR, CDR2 FQNEAQ (reference sequence). Some clones are missing from TCRdb's copy, which holds only in-frame ones; the method was immunoSEQ multiplex PCR. The sample contains about 1 million clones, 65% to 75% of which appear only once. None of the donors, who were healthy HIV-negative adults, had recently had acute infections or vaccinations. Naive CD4+ cells were CD45RA-selected; the remaining cells were memory. The chain is built from TRBV7-9 and TRBJ2-5, with TRBD1 as a possible D gene (5 bases). Sample: memory CD4+ T cells sorted from blood. Subset: CD45RA-negative fraction. This TCR was recovered from a man aged 18-30 years in good health. CDR3 DNA sequence: TGTGCCAGCAGCTCACAGGTAGAGCAAGAGACCCAGTACTTC. It translates to CASSSQVEQETQYF. The variable domain in full, with the rest retrieved from reference TRBV7-9 and TRBJ2-5, is DTGVSQNPRHKITKRGQNVTFRCDPISEHNRLYWYRQTLGQGPEFLTYFQNEAQLEKSRLLSDRFSAERPKGSFSTLEIQRTEQGDSAMYLCASSSQVEQETQYFGPGTRLLVL.